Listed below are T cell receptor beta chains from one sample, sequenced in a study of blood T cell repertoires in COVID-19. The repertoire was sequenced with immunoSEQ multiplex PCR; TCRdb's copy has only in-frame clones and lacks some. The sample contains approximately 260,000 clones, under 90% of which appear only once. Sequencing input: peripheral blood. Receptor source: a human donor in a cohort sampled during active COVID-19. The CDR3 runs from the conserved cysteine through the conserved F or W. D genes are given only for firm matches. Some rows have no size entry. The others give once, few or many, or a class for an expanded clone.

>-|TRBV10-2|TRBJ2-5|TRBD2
TGCGCCAGCAGTGAGACTAGCGGGCAATCGACCCAGTACTTC
CASSETSGQSTQYF
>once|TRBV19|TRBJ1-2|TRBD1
TGTGCCACTAGGCCATACAGGGGCGACTATGGCTACACCTTC
CATRPYRGDYGYTF
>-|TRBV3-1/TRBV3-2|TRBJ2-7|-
TGTGCCAGCAGCCAAAAGGGTTGGACCCTCGGGAACGAGCAGTACTTC
CASSQKGWTLGNEQYF
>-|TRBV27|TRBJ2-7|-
TGTGCCAGCAGTTTTAAAGGGGCGGCCAGCGAGCAGTACTTC
CASSFKGAASEQYF
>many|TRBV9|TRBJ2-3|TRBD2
TGTGCCAGCAGCCCTCGCGGGAGAGAGATTACAGATACGCAGTATTTT
CASSPRGREITDTQYF
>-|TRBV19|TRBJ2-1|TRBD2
TGTGCCAGTAGTATTGCCTTAAATCTAGCGGGAACCTACAATGAGCAGTTCTTC
CASSIALNLAGTYNEQFF
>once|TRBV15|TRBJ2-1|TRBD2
TGTGCCACCAGCAGCCGTCGGACTAGCGGGGGGAATGAGCAGTTCTTC
CATSSRRTSGGNEQFF
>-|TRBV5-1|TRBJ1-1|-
TGCGCCAGCAGCTTGCAACAGGGTAACACTGAAGCTTTCTTT
CASSLQQGNTEAFF
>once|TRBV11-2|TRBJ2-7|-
TGTGCCAGCAGCTCGGCAGGAGGGCAGTACTTC
CASSSAGGQYF
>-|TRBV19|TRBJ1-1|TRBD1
TGTGCCAGTAACCAGCTACCAGGGGGAAGCACTGAAGCTTTCTTT
CASNQLPGGSTEAFF
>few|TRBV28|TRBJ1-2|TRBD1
TGTGCCAGCAGTTTCCCCAGGGGGATGGACTATGGCTACACCTTC
CASSFPRGMDYGYTF
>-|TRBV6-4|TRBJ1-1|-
TGTGCCAGCAGTAAGTCTTATGGGACATGGACTGAAGCTTTCTTT
CASSKSYGTWTEAFF
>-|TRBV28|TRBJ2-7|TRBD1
TGTGCCAGCAGCCCGCCCCCCGGGACAGCCTACGAGCAGTACTTC
CASSPPPGTAYEQYF
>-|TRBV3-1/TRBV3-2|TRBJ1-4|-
TGTGCCAGCAGCCAAGAACGCGGGGTCCGGGAAAAACTGTTTTTT
CASSQERGVREKLFF
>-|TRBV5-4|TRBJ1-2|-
TGTGCCAGCAGCTTTGGGGGAGACAGGAGCTGGGGCTACACCTTC
CASSFGGDRSWGYTF
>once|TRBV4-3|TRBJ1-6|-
TGCGCCAGCAGCCAAGACACAGGGTGGGATTCACCCCTCCACTTT
CASSQDTGWDSPLHF
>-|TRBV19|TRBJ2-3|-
TGTGCCAGTAAGGGGGTGAGAGTCACAGATACGCAGTATTTT
CASKGVRVTDTQYF
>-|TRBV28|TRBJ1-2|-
TGTGCCAGCAGGGGAGGGTTCTATGGCTACACCTTC
CASRGGFYGYTF
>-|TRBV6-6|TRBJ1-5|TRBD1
TGTGCCAGCAGCCTGGGACAGGGGGCGAATCAGCCCCAGCATTTT
CASSLGQGANQPQHF
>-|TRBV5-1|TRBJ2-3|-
TGCGCCAGCAGAGCGGAGGGTCGCACAGATACGCAGTATTTT
CASRAEGRTDTQYF
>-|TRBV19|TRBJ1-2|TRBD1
TGTGCCAGTAGTCCACCGGGACAGGGCTTTGGCTACACCTTC
CASSPPGQGFGYTF
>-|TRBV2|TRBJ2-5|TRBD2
TGTGCCAGCAGTGAATCTTCTAGCGGGAGGAAGGCAGAGACCCAGTACTTC
CASSESSSGRKAETQYF
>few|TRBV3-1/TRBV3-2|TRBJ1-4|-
TGTGCCAGCAGTGCCCAGGTGACTAATGAAAAACTGTTTTTT
CASSAQVTNEKLFF
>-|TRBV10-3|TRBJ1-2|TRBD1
TGTGCCATCAGTGGGGGGACAGGGTATGGCTACACCTTC
CAISGGTGYGYTF
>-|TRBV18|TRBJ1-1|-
TGTGCCAGCTCACCATATGAGGGCACTGAAGCTTTCTTT
CASSPYEGTEAFF
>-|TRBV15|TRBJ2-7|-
TGTGCCACCAGCAGAGATCCTTTACTCCTTAACGAGCAGTACTTC
CATSRDPLLLNEQYF
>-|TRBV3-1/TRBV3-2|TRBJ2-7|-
TGTGCCAGCAGCCTCTACGGGACCTACGAGCAGTACTTC
CASSLYGTYEQYF
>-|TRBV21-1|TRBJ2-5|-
TGTGCCAGCAGCAAAAAAGAGCGAGGGAGACTAGCGGGGGGCCTAAAAGAGACCCAGTACTTC
CASSKKERGRLAGGLKETQYF
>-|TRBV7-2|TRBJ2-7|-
TGTGCCAGCAGCTTAGGGAGCGCGGGGATCTCCTACGAGCAGTACTTC
CASSLGSAGISYEQYF
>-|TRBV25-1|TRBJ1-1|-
TGTGCCAGCAGTGACGGTCGATACACTGAAGCTTTCTTT
CASSDGRYTEAFF
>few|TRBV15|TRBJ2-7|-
TGTGCCACCAGCACACGGGGGTTGGGGCGCTCCTACGAGCAGTACTTC
CATSTRGLGRSYEQYF
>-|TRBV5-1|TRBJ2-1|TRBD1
TGCGCCAGCGCCCCACTTGGCGGGACAGGGGGCCCCAGAACTGAGCAGTTCTTC
CASAPLGGTGGPRTEQFF
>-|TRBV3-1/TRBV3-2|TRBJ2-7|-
TGTGCCAGCAGCCAAGAGGTTTACACCTACGAGCAGTACTTC
CASSQEVYTYEQYF
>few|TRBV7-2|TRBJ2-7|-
TGTGCCAGCAGCTTATCGGGGACTTGGAACGAGCAGTACTTC
CASSLSGTWNEQYF
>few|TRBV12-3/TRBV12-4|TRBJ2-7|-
TGTGCCAGCAGAGAACAGGGTTTTTACGAGCAGTACTTC
CASREQGFYEQYF
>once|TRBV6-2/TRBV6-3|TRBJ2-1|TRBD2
TGTGCCAGCAGCCGACTAGCGACGCTCGATGAGCAGTTCTTC
CASSRLATLDEQFF
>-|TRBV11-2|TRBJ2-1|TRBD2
TGTGCCAGCAGCTTCGACCGCGGGAGCTCCTACAATGAGCAGTTCTTC
CASSFDRGSSYNEQFF
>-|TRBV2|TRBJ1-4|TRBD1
TGTGCCAGCAGGACAGGGGGCGAAGAAAAACTGTTTTTT
CASRTGGEEKLFF
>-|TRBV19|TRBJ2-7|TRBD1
TGTGCCAGTAGTATCACCGGGACAGGAGCCTACGAGCAGTACTTC
CASSITGTGAYEQYF
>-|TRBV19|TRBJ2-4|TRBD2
TGTGCCAGTAGTGGCGGCCAACTAGCGGCCCCGGGGAACATTCAGTACTTC
CASSGGQLAAPGNIQYF
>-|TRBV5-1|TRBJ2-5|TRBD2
TGCGCCAGCAGCTTGGAGCAGGGAGGGGAGACCCAGTACTTC
CASSLEQGGETQYF
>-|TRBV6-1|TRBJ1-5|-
TGTGCCAGCAGTGAAGGGACTTCGTCCCAGCCCCAGCATTTT
CASSEGTSSQPQHF
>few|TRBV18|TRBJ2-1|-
TGTGCCAGCTCACCAGACATGAGCTCCTACAATGAGCAGTTCTTC
CASSPDMSSYNEQFF
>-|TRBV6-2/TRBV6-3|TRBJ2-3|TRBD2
TGTGCCAGCAGTTACCCTTGGCGGGAGGGTATGGATACGCAGTATTTT
CASSYPWREGMDTQYF
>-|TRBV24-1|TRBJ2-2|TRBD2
TGTGCCACCAGTGATGGACTAGCGGAGCACACCGGGGAGCTGTTTTTT
CATSDGLAEHTGELFF
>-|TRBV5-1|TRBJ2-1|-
TGCGCCAGCAGCCGTAGTGGCAATGAGCAGTTCTTC
CASSRSGNEQFF
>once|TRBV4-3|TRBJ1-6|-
TGCGCCAGCAGCCAAGAGTCCGGCAGGAATTCACCCCTCCACTTT
CASSQESGRNSPLHF
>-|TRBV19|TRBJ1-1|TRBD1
TGTGCCAGTAGTAACGACAGGACAGGCCGCGGAGGGACTGAAGCTTTCTTT
CASSNDRTGRGGTEAFF
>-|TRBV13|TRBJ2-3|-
TGTGCCAGCAGCTTATTATCAGATACGCAGTATTTT
CASSLLSDTQYF